This entry is about one TCR beta chain. The source of the sample is a study of blood T cell repertoires in COVID-19. TCRdb's table, derived via immunoSEQ multiplex PCR, lists solely in-frame clones and lacks some. There are over 200,000 clones in the sample; roughly 90% occur only once, and about 0.8% lies in the top ten. CDR1 and CDR2 (germline): GTSNPN, SVGIG (reference sequence). This CDR3 contains 15 residues. Unmatched junction bases numbered 3, after V lost 1 base and J lost 3 bases. The sequenced sample was peripheral blood. This receptor was obtained from a woman aged 25 to 39 with acute or convalescent COVID-19. This chain connects TRBV30 to TRBJ2-7; 13 bases are a match to TRBD2. The CDR3 reads CAWSGGLAGNYEQYF. Here the CDR3 DNA reads TGTGCCTGGAGTGGGGGACTAGCGGGAAACTACGAGCAGTACTTC.